The 15 T cell receptor beta chains reported below all come from one sample, sequenced in a study of shared clonotypes between healthy human individuals (dated by TCRdb to 2018 to 2021). Receptor amplification or capture employed the immunoSEQ multiplex PCR assay. TCRdb obtained this table from immuneACCESS and retained in-frame rearrangements with V and J assigned. These tables miss some clones; where compared with another copy, unresolved V genes account for less than half of the shortfall, and the remainder is unexplained. Within this sample are a few million clones, with 92% of them counted one time only. The ten largest account for roughly 0.34% of the sample. Sequenced sample: naive CD4+ T cells from PBMCs. Taken with the paper, the label for cell subset or site translates to: CD45RA+ positively selected. These receptor sequences come from a man younger than 35 in good health. Some clones in this sample may be carry-over from other donors' samples.

For the CDR3, the DNA is TGTGCCAGCAGTTTCTGGGCAAACACTGAAGCTTTCTTT. Translating gives CASSFWANTEAFF. This chain connects TRBV27 to TRBJ1-1; D is ambiguous. This CDR3 comprises 13 residues. V was pared by 3 bases and J by 2 bases, with 7 bases between. Germline-derived CDR1 and CDR2 are MNHEY and SMNVEV (reference sequence).

The chain uses TRBV7-3 and TRBJ2-1, with 10 bases fitting TRBD2. Per the germline V gene, CDR1 is SGHTA and CDR2 is FQGTGA. V gave up 4 bases and J gave up 8 bases; unmatched junction bases: 11. The CDR3 length is 16 residues. The CDR3 region has the DNA TGTGCCAGCAGCTCCTCCGGGACTAGCGTGTCCTATGAGCAGTTCTTC. Encoded protein: CASSSSGTSVSYEQFF.

V usage is TRBV5-1 and J usage is TRBJ2-5; tentative D call: TRBD1 (5 bases). CDR3 size: 15 residues. In germline, CDR1 is SGHRS, CDR2 YFSETQ. The V and J ends lost 4 bases and 3 bases respectively, with 16 bases between them. The CDR3 spells CASSPRRAGEETQYF. Written as DNA, the CDR3 is TGCGCCAGCAGCCCACGCAGGGCAGGAGAAGAGACCCAGTACTTC.

This chain connects TRBV28 to TRBJ2-7; 11 nucleotides align to TRBD2. The V segment lost 4 bases and the J segment 4 bases; nucleotides outside the gene matches: 9. This CDR3 contains 16 residues. Per germline, CDR1 MDHEN and CDR2 SYDVKM. The DNA of the CDR3 is TGTGCCAGCAGTTATATAGCGGGAGGGCCTAATTACGAGCAGTACTTC. Its translation is CASSYIAGGPNYEQYF. The entire variable domain, with the rest obtained from reference TRBV28 and TRBJ2-7, is as follows: DVKVTQSSRYLVKRTGEKVFLECVQDMDHENMFWYRQDPGLGLRLIYFSYDVKMKEKGDIPEGYSVSREKKERFSLILESASTNQTSMYLCASSYIAGGPNYEQYFGPGTRLTVT.

The chain links TRBV6-1 to TRBJ1-5; D is possibly TRBD1 (6 bases). This CDR3 region has 13 residues. Trimming left V 7 bases short and J 9 bases short, with 16 bases between. The germline V gene has CDR1 MNHNS and CDR2 SASEGT. This CDR3 is CASKRQVETPQHF. CDR3 nucleotide sequence: TGTGCCAGCAAAAGACAGGTCGAAACGCCCCAGCATTTT.

In DNA form, the CDR3 reads TGTGCCAGCAGCGAGGGAATTTGGTATGGCTACACCTTC. Translating it yields CASSEGIWYGYTF. V usage is TRBV2 and J usage is TRBJ1-2; D unclear. V lost 6 bases and J 5 bases, leaving 13 bases between the germline ends. The CDR3 runs to 13 residues. CDR1 and CDR2 from the germline V gene are SNHLY and FYNNEI.

The rearrangement uses TRBV4-3 and TRBJ2-1, with D maybe TRBD1 (6 bases). Germline lookup yields CDR1 LGHNA and CDR2 YSLEER. This CDR3 is 17 amino acids long. Trimming shortened V by 2 bases and J by 1 base, and 15 bases separated the two germline ends. The CDR3 spells CASSQQPQGLSYNEQFF. CDR3 coding DNA: TGCGCCAGCAGCCAACAACCCCAGGGGTTGTCCTACAATGAGCAGTTCTTC.

The rearrangement joins TRBV5-4 to TRBJ2-5; TRBD2 agrees at 10 bases. CDR1 is SGHNT and CDR2 is YYREEE in the germline V gene (reference sequence). The length of the CDR3 is 14 residues. The V segment lost 4 bases and the J segment 5 bases; nucleotides outside the gene matches: 5. CDR3 sequence: CASSIAGGWETQYF. CDR3 nucleotide sequence: TGTGCCAGCAGCATAGCGGGAGGCTGGGAGACCCAGTACTTC. The full variable domain, its missing parts supplied by reference TRBV5-4 and TRBJ2-5, is ETGVTQSPTHLIKTRGQQVTLRCSSQSGHNTVSWYQQALGQGPQFIFQYYREEENGRGNFPPRFSGLQFPNYSSELNVNALELDDSALYLCASSIAGGWETQYFGPGTRLLVL.

The chain recombines TRBV6-4 with TRBJ2-1; D ambiguous. Germline-derived CDR1 and CDR2 are MRHNA and SNTAGT. This CDR3 has 14 amino acids. Trimming left V 5 bases short and J 7 bases short, with 15 bases between. The CDR3 DNA reads TGTGCCAGCAGTTCCGGGCAGCTCCCGAATGAGCAGTTCTTC. Protein product: CASSSGQLPNEQFF.

The chain is built from TRBV9 and TRBJ2-5; 11 bases match TRBD2. The CDR3 totals 15 residues. Per germline, CDR1 SGDLS and CDR2 YYNGEE. V lost 4 bases and J lost 5; bases outside the gene matches: 7. The CDR3 reads CASSPVLAGVETQYF. The CDR3, as DNA: TGTGCCAGCAGCCCTGTACTAGCGGGAGTGGAGACCCAGTACTTC.

J is TRBJ1-1 and V is TRBV30; possible D gene TRBD1, 5 bases. The CDR3 covers 15 residues. The germline gives CDR1 GTSNPN, CDR2 SVGIG (reference sequence). Trimming took off 1 base at V and 1 base at J, with 13 bases between the two ends. The CDR3 reads CAWSDGAGWNTEAFF. DNA of the CDR3: TGTGCCTGGAGTGATGGGGCAGGGTGGAACACTGAAGCTTTCTTT.

This chain uses TRBV7-9 with TRBJ2-3; weak D call: TRBD2 (5 bases). Germline CDR1 and CDR2: SEHNR and FQNEAQ (reference sequence). V was shortened by 3 bases and J by 1 base, with 8 bases between the two germline ends. The CDR3 spans 14 residues. CDR3 amino acids: CASSLRAGTDTQYF. The CDR3, as DNA: TGTGCCAGCAGCTTGCGGGCCGGCACAGATACGCAGTATTTT.

This sequence joins TRBV4-2 and TRBJ2-3; D is uncertain. Between the trimmed V and J ends, which lost 1 base and 6 bases, there was a span of 11 bases. The germline V gene encodes CDR1 LGHNA and CDR2 YNFKEQ. The CDR3 runs 14 residues. CDR3 DNA sequence: TGTGCCAGCAGCCAAGCGGTTTATACGGATACGCAGTATTTT. Protein sequence: CASSQAVYTDTQYF.

The chain recombines TRBV11-2 with TRBJ2-3, with unresolved D. The CDR3 length is 14 residues. Germline lookup yields CDR1 SGHAT and CDR2 FQNNGV. Trimming shortened V by 5 bases and J by 1 base, and 10 bases separated the two germline ends. The CDR3 sequence is CASSPISGTDTQYF. The CDR3 region has the DNA TGTGCCAGCAGCCCCATCTCCGGCACAGATACGCAGTATTTT.

The chain carries TRBV7-9 and TRBJ2-5; 10 bases line up with TRBD1. CDR1 is SEHNR and CDR2 is FQNEAQ in the germline V gene (reference sequence). This CDR3 spans 16 amino acids. V lost 1 base and J lost 5; bases outside the gene matches: 7. The CDR3 DNA reads TGTGCCAGCAGCTTAGGCGACAGGGGGCTACGGGAGACCCAGTACTTC. This gives the protein CASSLGDRGLRETQYF.